This entry features one TCR beta chain sequence. Its antigen remains unidentified. This sample was included in a study of shared clonotypes between healthy human individuals. Study in general: Aged between 18 and 49, the donors were a couple of women and a few men. General observations from the study: Around 5% of naive CD4 clonotypes were common to several donors.

Each subset's genomic DNA was split evenly across several immunoSEQ plates. Clones were read by immunoSEQ multiplex PCR, and TCRdb kept only the in-frame ones, dropping some. The sample consists of approximately 1,500,000 clones, approximately 98% of them appearing once. Germline V gene lookup returns CDR1 SNHLY and CDR2 FYNNEI. The CDR3 loop spans 16 amino acids. V dropped 9 bases and J dropped 0 bases, with 21 bases sitting between them. The V gene is TRBV2, the J gene TRBJ2-7; no definite D call. Material for sequencing was naive CD4+ T cells sorted from blood. The sample's subset: CD45RA+ positively selected. This receptor was taken from a young man in good health. The CDR3 is CARTSPRETYSYEQYF. As DNA, the CDR3 is TGTGCCAGAACCTCCCCCCGCGAGACATACTCCTACGAGCAGTACTTC.